These 30 T cell receptor beta chains share one sample of origin, sequenced in a study of blood T cell repertoires in COVID-19. The repertoire was sequenced with immunoSEQ multiplex PCR; TCRdb's copy has only in-frame clones and lacks some. Of about 6,600 clones in the sample, 75% to 90% were seen once. The sequenced material came from peripheral blood. The origin of the receptors is a man older than 75 with active COVID-19.

The V gene is TRBV4-1, the J gene TRBJ2-7; possible D gene TRBD2, 6 bases. Trimming shortened V by 2 bases and J by 8 bases, and 16 bases separated the two germline ends. Germline CDR1 and CDR2: MGHRA and YSYEKL. This CDR3 has 14 residues. DNA for the CDR3: TGCGCCAGCAGCCAACTCGGGACTCCTTTGAAGCAGTACTTC. This encodes CASSQLGTPLKQYF.

This chain links TRBV18 with TRBJ1-2; D call uncertain. Trimming took off 0 bases at V and 7 bases at J, with 15 bases between the two ends. This CDR3 region has 15 residues. The V gene's germline CDR1 is KGHSH and CDR2 LQKENI. The CDR3 reads CASSPPEGLRSGYTF. The CDR3 nucleotides are TGTGCCAGCTCACCACCGGAGGGCCTAAGGTCTGGCTACACCTTC.

The rearrangement uses TRBV4-1 and TRBJ2-2; 15 bases align to TRBD2. Germline CDR1 is MGHRA and CDR2 is YSYEKL. The CDR3 has 17 amino acids. Trimming at V came to 2 bases and at J to 4 bases, leaving 2 bases not matched to a gene. CDR3 loop: CASSQRTSGRATGELFF. CDR3 DNA: TGCGCCAGCAGCCAACGGACTAGCGGGAGGGCCACCGGGGAGCTGTTTTTT.

The chain uses TRBV18 and TRBJ2-3, with 10 bases fitting TRBD1. CDR3 length: 14 residues. V trimming: 4 bases; J trimming: 6 bases; junction bases outside the gene matches: 4. Germline V gene data show CDR1 as KGHSH and CDR2 as LQKENI. CDR3 nucleotides: TGTGCCAGCTCACGGGACAGGGGAAGGGATACGCAGTATTTT. Translated, it gives CASSRDRGRDTQYF.

The V call is TRBV3-1 (or the pseudogene TRBV3-2), the J call TRBJ2-7; D is unclear. The V end lost 2 bases, the J end lost 1 base, and 9 bases lay between the germline ends. From germline, CDR1 is LGHDT and CDR2 YNNKEL (reference sequence). The CDR3 covers 14 residues. The CDR3 DNA reads as TGTGCCAGCAGCCAACCCGGGTTGTCCTACGAGCAGTACTTC. It encodes CASSQPGLSYEQYF.

This chain joins TRBV3-1 (or the pseudogene TRBV3-2) and TRBJ2-3; 14 positions agree with TRBD2. V gave up 2 bases and J gave up 4 bases; unmatched junction bases: 17. CDR1 and CDR2 (germline): LGHDT, YNNKEL (reference sequence). CDR3 length: 21 residues. This chain's CDR3 is CASSQFIRGTSGGQPPDTQYF. CDR3 DNA: TGTGCCAGCAGCCAATTCATCCGAGGGACTAGCGGGGGACAACCGCCAGATACGCAGTATTTT.

This rearrangement joins TRBV5-1 to TRBJ1-1; D unresolved. CDR3 length: 13 amino acids. V was shortened by 3 bases and J by 1 base, with 7 bases between the two germline ends. Germline V gene lookup returns CDR1 SGHRS and CDR2 YFSETQ. CDR3 in amino acids: CASSYAGNTEAFF. The CDR3 DNA reads TGCGCCAGCAGCTACGCAGGGAACACTGAAGCTTTCTTT.

The CDR3 sequence is CASSPSRSTEAFF. DNA of the CDR3: TGTGCCAGCTCACCGTCTCGGAGCACTGAAGCTTTCTTT. The chain links TRBV18 to TRBJ1-1; no clear D gene. Trimming pared 3 bases from V and 4 bases from J, leaving 9 bases between. The CDR3 spans 13 residues. Germline V lookup: CDR1 KGHSH, CDR2 LQKENI.

This sequence joins TRBV6-2 or TRBV6-3 and TRBJ2-7; 10 bases are shared with TRBD2. CDR3 length equals 15 residues. CDR1 MNHEY and CDR2 SVGEGT come from the germline V gene. Germline trimming cut 5 bases from V and 4 bases from J; bases unmatched to any gene: 8. The CDR3 DNA reads TGTGCCAGCAGTCAAACCGGGACTAGCGAATACGAGCAGTACTTC. Encoded protein: CASSQTGTSEYEQYF.

The CDR3 region has the DNA TGCAGCGTTCGAACCGGGACAGGGGTTGGGGGCTACACCTTC. As protein: CSVRTGTGVGGYTF. The chain employs TRBV29-1 and TRBJ1-2; 10 positions match TRBD1. The CDR3 runs 14 residues. Trimming removed 5 bases from V and 8 bases from J; junction bases left unmatched: 11. Germline V gene sequence: CDR1 SQVTM, CDR2 ANQGSEA.

The chain is built from TRBV19 and TRBJ2-5, with unresolved D. Trimming left V 3 bases short and J 2 bases short, with 10 bases between. Germline V gives CDR1 LNHDA, CDR2 SQIVND (reference sequence). The CDR3 totals 14 residues. The CDR3 DNA reads as TGTGCCAGTAGTATTTTGGGCGTTCAAGAGACCCAGTACTTC. Protein sequence: CASSILGVQETQYF.

This CDR3 is CAWSPGTALYNEQFF. The CDR3 region has the DNA TGTGCCTGGAGTCCTGGGACAGCGTTATACAATGAGCAGTTCTTC. The V and J genes are TRBV30 and TRBJ2-1, with 7 bases that match TRBD1. Per germline, CDR1 GTSNPN and CDR2 SVGIG (reference sequence). V was pared by 2 bases and J by 4 bases, with 8 bases of the junction left unmatched. The CDR3 covers 15 residues.

The V call is TRBV5-1, the J call TRBJ2-2; 9 bases match TRBD2. Unmatched junction bases numbered 7, after V lost 0 bases and J lost 4 bases. The CDR3 covers 17 residues. The germline V gene encodes CDR1 SGHRS and CDR2 YFSETQ. CDR3 loop: CASSLGSGRQSTGELFF. Written as DNA, the CDR3 is TGCGCCAGCAGCTTGGGTAGCGGGAGACAAAGCACCGGGGAGCTGTTTTTT.

This chain links TRBV19 with TRBJ2-5; D perhaps matches TRBD2 (5 bases). The length of the CDR3 is 13 residues. In germline, CDR1 is LNHDA, CDR2 SQIVND (reference sequence). Trimming pared 4 bases from V and 4 bases from J, leaving 10 bases between. The chain's CDR3 is CASSKAERETQYF. The DNA of the CDR3 is TGTGCCAGTAGTAAAGCGGAGAGAGAGACCCAGTACTTC.

The chain employs TRBV19 and TRBJ1-5, with 7 positions matching TRBD1. Germline V CDR1 and CDR2: LNHDA, SQIVND (reference sequence). V lost 5 bases, J lost 7 bases, and 11 bases stayed unmatched. The CDR3 spans 15 residues. The CDR3 bases are TGTGCCAGTAGTCCCCTTGACAGGGAAGGGCAGCCCCAGCATTTT. It yields the protein CASSPLDREGQPQHF.

The chain employs TRBV13 and TRBJ1-3, with a weak D call TRBD1 (6 bases). The CDR3 sequence is 14 residues long. Germline V gene lookup returns CDR1 PRHDT and CDR2 FYEKMQ (reference sequence). With 5 bases removed from V and 1 base from J, the gap between germline ends came to 9 bases. The CDR3 loop is CASSHRASGNTIYF. In DNA form, the CDR3 reads TGTGCCAGCAGCCACAGGGCTTCTGGAAACACCATATATTTT.

The chain couples TRBV27 to TRBJ2-7; 10 nucleotides match TRBD1. This CDR3 has 17 amino acids. V gave up 5 bases and J gave up 2 bases; unmatched junction bases: 12. Germline-derived CDR1 and CDR2 are MNHEY and SMNVEV (reference sequence). The CDR3 DNA reads as TGTGCCAGCAGTCCCGGGACAGGGGCCCCGAATCCCTACGAGCAGTACTTC. Translating it yields CASSPGTGAPNPYEQYF.

V gene TRBV28 combines with J gene TRBJ2-3, with no clear D. The CDR3 is 16 amino acids. Trimming cost V 4 bases and J 0 bases, with 14 bases left between them. Germline lookup yields CDR1 MDHEN and CDR2 SYDVKM. The CDR3 region is CASSSPSPPSTDTQYF. CDR3 DNA: TGTGCCAGCAGTTCCCCGTCCCCCCCTAGCACAGATACGCAGTATTTT. Supplemented by reference TRBV28 and TRBJ2-3, the full variable domain reads DVKVTQSSRYLVKRTGEKVFLECVQDMDHENMFWYRQDPGLGLRLIYFSYDVKMKEKGDIPEGYSVSREKKERFSLILESASTNQTSMYLCASSSPSPPSTDTQYFGPGTRLTVL.

The genes are TRBV5-1 and TRBJ2-3; D not resolved. CDR1 and CDR2 (germline): SGHRS, YFSETQ. V lost 0 bases to trimming and J lost 1 base, with 6 bases between them. The CDR3 loop spans 14 amino acids. The CDR3 protein is CASSLERGTDTQYF. DNA of the CDR3: TGCGCCAGCAGCTTGGAACGGGGCACAGATACGCAGTATTTT.

V and J are TRBV6-6 and TRBJ2-5; 8 bases are a match to TRBD1. From germline, CDR1 is MNHNY and CDR2 SVGAGI (reference sequence). V was clipped by 2 bases and J by 4 bases; unmatched bases: 9. The CDR3 contains 16 residues. Here the CDR3 reads CASSYTTGARGETQYF. CDR3 DNA: TGTGCCAGCAGTTACACGACAGGGGCTCGGGGAGAGACCCAGTACTTC.

V is TRBV7-9 and J is TRBJ2-1; 13 bases match TRBD2. The CDR3 extends over 16 amino acids. CDR1 is SEHNR, CDR2 FQNEAQ, per germline (reference sequence). J was trimmed by 8 bases and V by 4 bases; bases with no gene match: 8. The CDR3 nucleotides read TGTGCCAGCAGCTCGCCCGGGACTAGCGGGATATATGAGCAGTTCTTC. This sequence encodes CASSSPGTSGIYEQFF.

The chain couples TRBV29-1 to TRBJ2-1; TRBD1 might be the D (6 bases). V was pared by 7 bases and J by 0 bases, with 13 bases between. The CDR3 loop spans 14 amino acids. Germline-derived CDR1 and CDR2 are SQVTM and ANQGSEA. The CDR3 region has the DNA TGCAGCGGGGACAATGGCCGCTCCTACAATGAGCAGTTCTTC. It specifies CSGDNGRSYNEQFF.

The chain has TRBV4-3 and TRBJ2-6; D uncertain. From germline, CDR1 is LGHNA and CDR2 YSLEER. V lost 0 bases, J lost 0 bases, and 6 bases lay in between. CDR3 length: 16 residues. CDR3 loop: CASSQDSPSGANVLTF. The DNA for the CDR3 is TGCGCCAGCAGCCAAGATAGCCCCTCTGGGGCCAACGTCCTGACTTTC.

CDR3 region: CASSIIPKRQGHNEKLFF. The CDR3 bases are TGTGCCAGCAGCATTATACCCAAACGACAGGGACATAATGAAAAACTGTTTTTT. V usage is TRBV7-9 and J usage is TRBJ1-4; TRBD1 agrees at 7 bases. The CDR3 loop spans 18 amino acids. V trimming: 5 bases; J trimming: 4 bases; junction bases outside the gene matches: 16. Germline V gene lookup returns CDR1 SEHNR and CDR2 FQNEAQ (reference sequence). Full variable domain (outside the CDR3, taken from reference TRBV7-9 and TRBJ1-4): DTGVSQNPRHKITKRGQNVTFRCDPISEHNRLYWYRQTLGQGPEFLTYFQNEAQLEKSRLLSDRFSAERPKGSFSTLEIQRTEQGDSAMYLCASSIIPKRQGHNEKLFFGSGTQLSVL.

The chain employs TRBV5-1 and TRBJ1-1, with 8 bases that match TRBD1. Trimming cost V 7 bases and J 4 bases; bases outside gene matches: 12. CDR1 SGHRS and CDR2 YFSETQ come from the germline V gene. This CDR3 is 15 amino acids long. This chain's CDR3 is CASGTGSLVGTEAFF. CDR3 bases: TGCGCCAGCGGGACAGGTAGCCTAGTTGGCACTGAAGCTTTCTTT.

The chain is built from TRBV29-1 and TRBJ2-7; D perhaps matches TRBD1 (6 bases). The CDR3 totals 12 residues. The ends were cut back, 3 bases at V and 2 bases at J, with 8 bases in the middle. Per germline, CDR1 SQVTM and CDR2 ANQGSEA. The CDR3 DNA follows: TGCAGCGTTGAGACAGGAACCTACGAGCAGTACTTC. Translated: CSVETGTYEQYF.

The chain carries TRBV6-6 and TRBJ2-1; D possibly corresponds to TRBD2 (6 bases). The V gene's germline CDR1 is MNHNY and CDR2 SVGAGI (reference sequence). The CDR3 runs 14 residues. The V end lost 2 bases, the J end lost 10 bases, and 15 bases lay between the germline ends. CDR3 region: CASSYPPGAVEQFF. The CDR3 DNA reads as TGTGCCAGCAGTTACCCACCGGGAGCCGTCGAGCAGTTCTTC.

J is TRBJ1-1 and V is TRBV9; D call uncertain. The CDR3 has 13 amino acids. V lost 4 bases and J 1 base, leaving 8 bases between the germline ends. Germline CDR1 is SGDLS and CDR2 is YYNGEE. The CDR3: CASSLLRNTEAFF. The CDR3 nucleotides read TGTGCCAGCAGCCTATTGCGGAACACTGAAGCTTTCTTT.

This chain links TRBV4-1 with TRBJ1-2, with a tentative D call TRBD1 (5 bases). CDR3 length: 15 amino acids. Germline CDR1 MGHRA, CDR2 YSYEKL. Trimming cost V 0 bases and J 7 bases, with 15 bases left between them. Written as DNA, the CDR3 is TGCGCCAGCAGCCAAGATTGGGGCCAGGGCAGTGGCTACACCTTC. This codes for CASSQDWGQGSGYTF.

This clone has just one count. This chain uses TRBV15 with TRBJ2-7; D not certain. The CDR3 length is 12 residues. V was pared by 5 bases and J by 1 base, with 6 bases between. The germline CDR1 and CDR2 sequences are LNHNV and YYDKDF (reference sequence). The CDR3 DNA is TGTGCCACCAGCCCTACGTCCTACGAGCAGTACTTC. It is translated as CATSPTSYEQYF.